These T cell receptor beta chains were read from a single sample in a study of blood T cells in healthy people across ages. TCRdb ran MiXCR on the 5' RACE reads and lists one entry per CDR3 protein. Here the sample spans 700,000 or so distinct CDR3 sequences, 22% being singletons. The sample consisted of blood. These receptors all stem from a man aged 65 to 85 in good health. Each CDR3 is given with its conserved first and last residue.

length,V,CDR3
17,TRBV7-2,CASRGPGQGVAVTEAFF
12,TRBV7-2,CASSLGDDGYTF
13,TRBV12-3/TRBV12-4,CASSWTRGGELFF
12,TRBV24-1,CATSSWTDSYTF
12,TRBV30,CAWSDSDRKAFF
16,TRBV7-9,CASSLLTGGSGNTIYF
13,TRBV19,CASSDTGQETQYF
11,TRBV29-1,CSVEEGEGYTF
14,TRBV7-7,CASSERQGAGTQYF
15,TRBV28,CASSQTSPVGYEQYF
15,TRBV4-1,CASSQDRRVRETQYF
13,TRBV20-1,CSGRAGSNQPQHF
13,TRBV20-1,CSAMGTSGYEQYF
15,TRBV7-8,CASSLSEMWWETQYF
10,TRBV29-1,CSGARETQYF
12,TRBV25-1,CASRKPNSPLHF
13,TRBV20-1,CSARTGANTEAFF
15,TRBV12-3/TRBV12-4,CASSFASLNTDTQYF
13,TRBV29-1,CSPRVVSTDTQYF
14,TRBV28,CAGYSASAGGAQYF
14,TRBV7-2,CASSSYRVGETQYF
14,TRBV6-2/TRBV6-3,CASSPGQTRETQYF
16,TRBV10-2,CASSPDRADVNEKLFF
15,TRBV28,CASSPTGSTNEKLFF
14,TRBV27,CASSPSTIQETQYF
13,TRBV2,CASSQGAGQPQHF
15,TRBV7-2,CASSLRTSGRGEQFF
13,TRBV7-9,CASGGDTKNIQYF
13,TRBV20-1,CSAPARGGQPQHF
15,TRBV5-1,CASSLEGTNTGELFF
15,TRBV6-6,CASSYLRGASYEQYF
12,TRBV28,CGSSQGRYGCTF
13,TRBV7-2,CASSANRDQPQHF
15,TRBV4-1,CASSQDPGMDREAFF
12,TRBV12-3/TRBV12-4,CASTTVKEKLFF
15,TRBV6-1,CASSADRGQGYGYTF
15,TRBV12-3/TRBV12-4,CASSLGFETKNIQYF
16,TRBV29-1,CSVEGGAGQGPDTQYF